These T cell receptor beta chains were read from a single sample in a study of cytomegalovirus exposure and HLA in healthy donors. TCRdb's table, derived via immunoSEQ multiplex PCR, lists solely in-frame clones and lacks some. This sample carries 130,000 or so clones, 75% of them seen once, and the ten largest clones take roughly 3.1%. Sequences were obtained from PBMCs. Receptors were obtained from a man aged 30 to 45 in good health and CMV-seronegative. CDR3s include the opening cysteine and the closing phenylalanine or tryptophan. Each record gives: D gene, J gene, V gene, clone size, CDR3 protein, CDR3 DNA. A D gene is named only where the DNA matches it firmly. Size tells how often a clone was seen (once, few, many) or the class of an expanded clone, and some rows leave it out.

>TRBD1|TRBJ2-7|TRBV7-6|NA
CASTEAGGNEQYF
TGTGCCAGCACCGAAGCAGGGGGCAACGAGCAGTACTTC
>TRBD1|TRBJ2-7|TRBV27|few
CASSSGQAGSYEQYF
TGTGCCAGCAGTTCGGGACAGGCGGGCTCCTACGAGCAGTACTTC
>NA|TRBJ2-7|TRBV28|NA
CASSLLQVGEQYF
TGTGCCAGCAGTTTATTACAGGTCGGCGAGCAGTACTTC
>NA|TRBJ2-5|TRBV29-1|NA
CSVVGAIQETQYF
TGCAGCGTTGTTGGGGCCATACAAGAGACCCAGTACTTC
>TRBD1|TRBJ2-5|TRBV7-7|NA
CASSQDRGPETQYF
TGTGCTAGCAGCCAAGACAGGGGGCCGGAGACCCAGTACTTC
>TRBD2|TRBJ2-1|TRBV6-1|NA
CASTRDYTIGNEQFF
TGTGCCAGCACGAGGGACTACACGATTGGGAATGAGCAGTTCTTC
>TRBD1|TRBJ2-7|TRBV7-9|NA
CASSPLGQGANEQYF
TGTGCCAGCAGCCCCCTGGGGCAGGGGGCCAACGAGCAGTACTTC
>TRBD1|TRBJ2-7|TRBV2|NA
CASWTGSGEQYF
TGTGCCAGTTGGACAGGGTCTGGCGAGCAGTACTTC
>NA|TRBJ2-5|TRBV5-1|NA
CASSPPRIDGETQYF
TGCGCCAGCAGCCCCCCTCGCATAGATGGAGAGACCCAGTACTTC
>TRBD1|TRBJ2-5|TRBV4-2|NA
CASSQDTGQGTQETQYF
TGTGCCAGCAGCCAAGATACAGGACAGGGGACCCAAGAGACCCAGTACTTC
>TRBD2|TRBJ2-3|TRBV6-5|NA
CASRWGGASTDTQYF
TGTGCCAGCCGTTGGGGGGGAGCGAGCACAGATACGCAGTATTTT
>TRBD1|TRBJ2-7|TRBV27|once
CASARQGTSSYEQYF
TGTGCCAGCGCCAGACAGGGGACAAGCTCCTACGAGCAGTACTTC
>NA|TRBJ2-5|TRBV7-2|NA
CASSLSQVRETQYF
TGTGCCAGCAGCTTATCGCAGGTACGAGAGACCCAGTACTTC
>TRBD2|TRBJ2-7|TRBV13|NA
CASSPPWPSGSGNEQYF
TGTGCCAGCAGCCCGCCCTGGCCTAGCGGGAGTGGTAACGAGCAGTACTTC
>NA|TRBJ2-3|TRBV6-5|NA
CASSPDLADTQYF
TGTGCCAGCAGCCCCGATCTAGCAGATACGCAGTATTTT
>NA|TRBJ2-1|TRBV6-5|NA
CASSPQLANYNEQFF
TGTGCCAGCAGCCCGCAGCTAGCGAATTACAATGAGCAGTTCTTC
>TRBD2|TRBJ2-3|TRBV18|NA
CASSPGGLTDTQYF
TGTGCCAGCTCCCCGGGAGGCCTCACAGATACGCAGTATTTT
>NA|TRBJ2-7|TRBV28|once
CASSRQVAIQSSYEQYF
TGTGCCAGCAGCCGCCAGGTGGCTATACAGAGCTCCTACGAGCAGTACTTC
>NA|TRBJ2-7|TRBV7-9|NA
CASRNIRQADYEQYF
TGTGCCAGCAGAAATATCCGACAGGCCGACTACGAGCAGTACTTC
>NA|TRBJ2-7|TRBV10-2|few
CASTGGWGGEQYF
TGCGCCAGCACCGGGGGCTGGGGGGGGGAGCAGTACTTC
>NA|TRBJ2-6|TRBV9|NA
CASSVAGPGANVLTF
TGTGCCAGCAGCGTAGCTGGGCCCGGGGCCAACGTCCTGACTTTC
>NA|TRBJ2-6|TRBV18|once
CASSPSTASDSGANVLTF
TGTGCCAGCTCACCATCGACAGCGAGCGACTCTGGGGCCAACGTCCTGACTTTC
>TRBD2|TRBJ2-7|TRBV11-3|few
CASSLLGGQEQYF
TGTGCCAGCAGCTTATTGGGAGGGCAAGAGCAGTACTTC
>NA|TRBJ1-4|TRBV7-9|NA
CASSRDWGNEKLFF
TGTGCCAGCAGCCGGGACTGGGGTAATGAAAAACTGTTTTTT
>TRBD1|TRBJ2-7|TRBV29-1|NA
CSVGTGGDEQYF
TGCAGCGTCGGGACAGGGGGCGACGAGCAGTACTTC
>NA|TRBJ2-7|TRBV5-6|NA
CASRGPTPPYEQYF
TGTGCCAGCAGGGGCCCTACCCCACCTTACGAGCAGTACTTC
>NA|TRBJ2-4|TRBV7-9|NA
CASSHILAKNIQYF
TGTGCCAGCAGTCATATACTAGCCAAAAACATTCAGTACTTC
>NA|TRBJ1-1|TRBV5-4|once
CASSGQGFGGMNTEAFF
TGTGCCAGCAGCGGTCAGGGTTTTGGAGGGATGAACACTGAAGCTTTCTTT
>TRBD1|TRBJ1-2|TRBV29-1|NA
CSVEKDRGGGYTF
TGCAGCGTTGAAAAGGACAGGGGAGGAGGCTACACCTTC
>TRBD2|TRBJ2-1|TRBV4-2|NA
CASSQVESGRSEQFF
TGTGCCAGCAGCCAAGTGGAAAGCGGGAGAAGTGAGCAGTTCTTC
>TRBD2|TRBJ2-7|TRBV10-3|NA
CAISESFFVGIAGGRNEQYF
TGTGCCATCAGTGAGTCGTTTTTCGTGGGGATAGCGGGAGGTAGAAACGAGCAGTACTTC
>NA|TRBJ2-3|TRBV4-1|NA
CASSEHDTQVTDTQYF
TGCGCCAGCAGCGAACATGACACTCAAGTCACAGATACGCAGTATTTT
>NA|TRBJ2-7|TRBV12-5|NA
CASGPRWGGTRSENEQYF
TGTGCTAGTGGTCCTCGGTGGGGGGGCACCAGGTCGGAAAACGAGCAGTACTTC
>TRBD1|TRBJ2-1|TRBV25-1|few
CASSVGTGVTNEQFF
TGTGCCAGCAGTGTCGGGACAGGGGTCACGAATGAGCAGTTCTTC
>TRBD2|TRBJ2-3|TRBV5-6|NA
CASSTATGTSGMPDTQYF
TGTGCCAGCAGCACAGCGACCGGGACTAGCGGGATGCCGGATACGCAGTATTTT
>NA|TRBJ1-2|TRBV9|NA
CASSVAAGLNYGYTF
TGTGCCAGCAGCGTAGCTGCAGGGTTGAACTATGGCTACACCTTC
>NA|TRBJ2-5|TRBV30|NA
CAWNSPRVMGAQETQYF
TGTGCCTGGAACTCACCACGTGTAATGGGGGCCCAAGAGACCCAGTACTTC
>NA|TRBJ1-4|TRBV28|NA
CASSLAGIQEKLFF
TGTGCCAGCAGTTTAGCAGGGATTCAGGAAAAACTGTTTTTT
>NA|TRBJ2-7|TRBV4-1|NA
CASSQEAGYMAYEQYF
TGCGCCAGCAGCCAAGAGGCAGGGTATATGGCCTACGAGCAGTACTTC
>TRBD1|TRBJ1-6|TRBV5-4|NA
CASSLLGTGAPSPLHF
TGTGCCAGCAGCTTGCTTGGAACAGGGGCGCCTTCACCCCTCCACTTT
>NA|TRBJ2-3|TRBV7-2|few
CASSFTSSTDTQYF
TGTGCCAGCAGCTTTACTAGCAGCACAGATACGCAGTATTTT
>NA|TRBJ1-2|TRBV27|NA
CASSFIPHQIALYTF
TGTGCCAGCAGTTTTATTCCTCACCAAATAGCCCTCTACACCTTC
>NA|TRBJ1-1|TRBV7-9|NA
CASRGQLNTEAFF
TGTGCCAGCAGAGGACAACTGAACACTGAAGCTTTCTTT
>TRBD1|TRBJ1-2|TRBV9|NA
CASSVDGQANYGYTF
TGTGCCAGCAGCGTTGACGGACAGGCTAACTATGGCTACACCTTC
>NA|TRBJ1-6|TRBV5-5|NA
CASSLVPGGGASPLHF
TGTGCCAGCAGCTTGGTGCCGGGTGGGGGGGCGTCACCCCTCCACTTT
>TRBD1|TRBJ2-7|TRBV28|NA
CASRPGQMRYEQYF
TGTGCCAGCAGACCGGGACAGATGAGATACGAGCAGTACTTC
>TRBD1|TRBJ2-1|TRBV7-7|once
CASSPGGPSEQFF
TGTGCTAGCAGCCCAGGGGGCCCCAGTGAGCAGTTCTTC
>TRBD1|TRBJ2-7|TRBV6-5|NA
CASRTRDRGGQYF
TGTGCCAGCAGAACTCGGGACAGGGGAGGGCAGTACTTC
>NA|TRBJ2-5|TRBV4-2|NA
CASSQGQQETQYF
TGTGCCAGCAGCCAAGGGCAACAAGAGACCCAGTACTTC
>NA|TRBJ2-5|TRBV7-2|NA
CASSPRSGGGQETQYF
TGTGCCAGCAGTCCGCGGTCCGGGGGAGGCCAAGAGACCCAGTACTTC
>TRBD1|TRBJ2-5|TRBV7-3|NA
CASSASQGVLETQYF
TGTGCCAGCAGCGCATCACAGGGGGTTCTAGAGACCCAGTACTTC
>NA|TRBJ1-2|TRBV7-9|few
CASSLGLSSHYGYTF
TGTGCCAGCAGCTTAGGGCTCTCATCCCATTATGGCTACACCTTC
>NA|TRBJ1-1|TRBV7-9|NA
CASSLFYSTMNTEAFF
TGTGCCAGCAGCCTTTTCTACAGCACCATGAACACTGAAGCTTTCTTT
>NA|TRBJ1-2|TRBV4-1|NA
CASSPIGSHGYTF
TGCGCCAGCAGCCCGATAGGGAGTCATGGCTACACCTTC
>NA|TRBJ1-2|TRBV6-5|NA
CASSLTETYGYTF
TGTGCCAGCAGTCTCACTGAGACTTATGGCTACACCTTC
>NA|TRBJ2-7|TRBV11-3|NA
CASSLGTGTTYEQYF
TGTGCCAGCAGCTTAGGTACAGGGACAACCTACGAGCAGTACTTC
>NA|TRBJ1-4|TRBV27|NA
CASSFRGPYEKLFF
TGTGCCAGCAGTTTCAGGGGCCCGTATGAAAAACTGTTTTTT
>TRBD2|TRBJ2-2|TRBV7-2|NA
CASSSFPSGANTGELFF
TGTGCCAGCAGCTCCTTTCCTAGCGGTGCAAACACCGGGGAGCTGTTTTTT
>NA|TRBJ1-1|TRBV9|NA
CASSLAGNTEAFF
TGTGCCAGCAGCCTAGCGGGGAACACTGAAGCTTTCTTT